This T cell receptor beta chain emerged from a study of blood T cell repertoires in COVID-19 (dated by TCRdb to about 2020). At the level of the whole study: Samples from collaborators originated in the United States, Italy and Spain and spanned both the acute and convalescent phases of COVID-19. The prospective study material was composed of cDNA or gDNA derived from T cells, B-cell-depleted T cells, or PBMCs. The dataset comprised deeply sampled blood TCRbeta repertoires from subjects exposed to, actively infected with, or recovered from COVID-19. The repertoires were released in a freely available public database intended as a resource for research on the immune response to SARS-CoV-2. The samples were drawn from two sources: the first 160 participants of the ongoing ImmuneRACE study, and approximately 1,300 subjects contributed by 6 global collaborators. Sample metadata almost always included a de-identified subject ID, COVID-19 status, age in years and sex. Where available, HLA class I and class II types were taken from metadata supplied by the sample provider and were not determined by assay-based typing. On the study overall, not on this receptor specifically: Clinical and demographic metadata were provided uncurated, with the amount varying by source and participant.

CDR1 LGHNA and CDR2 YSLEER are derived from the germline V gene. V is cut back by 3 bases and J by 1 base, with 5 bases in the junction unmatched. From its cysteine to its phenylalanine, the CDR3 spans 16 amino acids. The retained sequence is limited to the CDR3, 48 bases, with the frame set at the first base. To note about this clone: There is no known antigen for this receptor. Base qualities are not at hand, and no much larger clone is one base apart.

One collaborating source in Seattle enrolled patients while the patients were actively infected and followed the patients over time throughout the course of disease. The collaborating institutions used their own protocols to collect whole blood in K2EDTA tubes. Collaborator samples were shipped for TCRbeta analysis as frozen whole blood, isolated PBMCs, or DNA extracted from either sample type. TCRbeta CDR3 regions were amplified from genomic DNA using the immunoSEQ Assay, a bias-controlled multiplex PCR. The original pipeline was this. The number of nucleated cells in each sample was estimated by amplification of reference gene primers within the assay. To quantify the absolute abundance of each unique TCRbeta CDR3 rearrangement, sequence reads were collapsed and filtered. Productive Simpson clonality was computed per sample as the square root of Simpson's diversity index over productive rearrangements. Entries here come from immuneACCESS through TCRdb and include only in-frame sequences with V and J called. Some clones fail to appear in such tables; in the studies checked, an unresolved V gene covers under half of the shortfall, and the cause of the remainder is unknown. V, J and clone size are taken as reported in that table, and D and trimming were inferred from the DNA itself. This sample is represented by 75,000 to 95,000 clones; roughly 70% of them were singletons. Under 5% of the sample is in the top ten clones.

This sequence was found in a man between 65 and 85 years old with COVID-19, enrolled during active disease. What was sequenced was peripheral blood. The sequence links TRBV4-3 to TRBJ1-5, with 8 bases aligning to TRBD1. In nucleotide form, the sequence is TGCGCCAGCAGCCAGGACAGGGATGTAAGCAATCAGCCCCAGCATTTT. This gives the protein CASSQDRDVSNQPQHF.